This T cell receptor (beta chain) was recorded in a study of metastatic and nonmetastatic thyroid tumors. This clone has at least ten counts. Patients had received no treatment of any kind before thyroid surgery. Unmatched junction bases numbered 14, after V lost 2 bases and J lost 6 bases. The CDR3 loop spans 17 amino acids. Germline V gene data show CDR1 as MGHRA and CDR2 as YSYEKL. TCRdb reanalyzed the PCR reads via MiXCR. The sample has 40,000 to 55,000 clones; approximately 15% are singletons. The chain uses TRBV4-1 and TRBJ2-7; TRBD2 agrees at 9 bases. The clonotype comes from a female donor with papillary thyroid cancer or a benign thyroid nodule (not recorded which). Some clones in this sample may be carry-over from other donors' samples. Material: blood. DNA of the CDR3: TGCGCCAGCAGCCAACCTCTCAGGGGCGGGAGGGCCCTCGAGCAGTACTTC. Translated: CASSQPLRGGRALEQYF.